The 3 T cell receptor beta chains reported below all come from one sample, sequenced in a study of T cells after posttransplantation cyclophosphamide. Produced via immunoSEQ multiplex PCR; TCRdb's table is partial and in-frame only. The repertoire consists of about 10,000 clones, with over 95% occurring once and the leading ten covering 0.2% to 0.3%. Sequenced sample: naive CD8+ T cells sorted from PBMCs. The receptors come from a man in his fifties or sixties in good health, CMV-negative, and a related stem cell transplant donor.

The genes are TRBV7-9 and TRBJ1-2, with 10 bases lining up with TRBD1. Germline V gene data show CDR1 as SEHNR and CDR2 as FQNEAQ (reference sequence). With 5 bases clipped from V and 7 bases from J, the junction kept 10 bases outside the gene matches. The CDR3 is 15 residues long. As DNA, the CDR3 is TGTGCCAGCAGCATAGGGACAGGGGAAGATGGTGGCTACACCTTC. Protein product: CASSIGTGEDGGYTF.

The genes are TRBV13 and TRBJ1-1, with 10 nucleotides matching TRBD1. The length of the CDR3 is 15 residues. V was clipped by 4 bases and J by 7 bases; unmatched bases: 9. Germline V gene lookup returns CDR1 PRHDT and CDR2 FYEKMQ (reference sequence). CDR3 sequence (DNA): TGTGCCAGCAGCTACCTGGGACAGGGGACGAGTGAAGCTTTCTTT. Residues: CASSYLGQGTSEAFF.

V usage is TRBV5-1 and J usage is TRBJ2-7; D is unresolved. This CDR3 is 14 amino acids long. Trimming cost V 6 bases and J 4 bases, with 17 bases left between them. Germline CDR1 reads SGHRS; CDR2 reads YFSETQ. For the CDR3, the DNA is TGCGCCAGCACTTTAACCTCCCCCACTTACGAGCAGTACTTC. Translation: CASTLTSPTYEQYF.